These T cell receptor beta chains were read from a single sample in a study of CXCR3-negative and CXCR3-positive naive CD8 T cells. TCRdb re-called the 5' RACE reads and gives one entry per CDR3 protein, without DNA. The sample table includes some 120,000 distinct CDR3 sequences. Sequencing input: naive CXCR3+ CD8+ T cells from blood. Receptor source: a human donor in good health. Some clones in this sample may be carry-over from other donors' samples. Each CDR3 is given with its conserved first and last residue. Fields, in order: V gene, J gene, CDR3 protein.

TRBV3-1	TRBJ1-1	CASSLKWVTEAFF
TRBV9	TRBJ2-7	CASSAGQGTYEQYF
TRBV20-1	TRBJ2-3	CSAGADLAGGPVRTDTQYF
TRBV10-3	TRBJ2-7	CAISDITGVYEQYF
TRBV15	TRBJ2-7	CATSKDSNAYEQYF
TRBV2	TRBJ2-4	CASSEAGLLAKNIQYF
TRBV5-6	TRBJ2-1	CASSLGDSLGSYNEQFF
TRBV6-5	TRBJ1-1	CASSYSLEVAEAFF
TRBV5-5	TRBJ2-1	CASSISPLVSGNEQFF
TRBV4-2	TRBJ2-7	CASSQVGRDEQYF
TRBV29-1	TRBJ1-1	CSFQVMNTEAFF
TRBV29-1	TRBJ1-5	CSCLEGANGNQPQHF
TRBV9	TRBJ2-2	CASEVGDTGELFF
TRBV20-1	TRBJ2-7	CSARDTWADSYEQYF